This T cell receptor (beta chain) was found in a study of cytomegalovirus exposure and HLA in healthy donors. Germline V CDR1 and CDR2: MNHEY, SMNVEV (reference sequence). The V segment lost 3 bases and the J segment 4 bases; nucleotides outside the gene matches: 7. The CDR3 has 17 amino acids. Donors likely had unrecorded immune exposures despite being nominally healthy when sampled. General study points: An apparent linkage of common viral pathogens to several of the most significant clusters emerged in a later analysis. After further analysis at a later stage, 16,951 TCR beta sequences were associated with HLA alleles at 0.05 false discovery rate. Presence/absence analyses took donor sequencing depth as roughly uniform.

Remarks on this clone: The antigen remains undetermined.

PCR primers comprised 60 Vbeta and 13 Jbeta primers. TCRdb's table, derived via immunoSEQ multiplex PCR, lists solely in-frame clones and lacks some. The table lists some 130,000 clones, 60% to 85% of them singletons. V and J are TRBV27 and TRBJ1-6; 9 nucleotides match TRBD1. The sequenced sample consisted of PBMCs. The sequence was collected from a male donor in good health and CMV-seropositive. The CDR3 loop reads CASSFTGTGIYNSPLHF. CDR3 in DNA: TGTGCCAGCAGTTTCACCGGGACAGGGATATATAATTCACCCCTCCACTTT.